A single sample is the source of the 23 T cell receptor beta chains below, sequenced in a study of vaccination and CD4 T cells after COVID-19. Treatment denoted: approximately nine-day PBMC culture with coronavirus spike peptide pools or control peptides (ViraFEST assay). From the unexposed donor, CD4+ T cells were collected ahead of the COVID-19 pandemic (2011-2018). For these TCRs, the target antigens are not known. Sequenced with the Oncomine TCR Beta short-read assay was DNA taken from cultured CD4+ T cells. TCRdb re-called the PCR reads through MiXCR, storing one row per CDR3 protein. The top ten clones hold about 11% of a sample with some 8,900 distinct CDR3 sequences, around 45% of them seen once. Sample: CD4+ T cells from blood, cultured in vitro. These receptors were taken from a human donor in good health.

The genes are TRBV20-1 and TRBJ1-5; D gene ambiguous. Germline CDR1 reads DFQATT; CDR2 reads SNEGSKA (reference sequence). This CDR3 contains 13 residues. V lost 3 bases, J lost 8 bases, and 14 bases lay in between. The chain's CDR3 is CSASRGAGKPQHF. Written as DNA, the CDR3 is TGCAGTGCTAGTCGGGGTGCGGGCAAGCCCCAGCATTTT.

In this sample, this clonotype turned up a few times. CDR3 residues: CASSLGQIVANYGYTF. CDR3 sequence (DNA): TGTGCCAGCAGCTTAGGGCAGATTGTAGCTAACTATGGCTACACCTTC. The rearrangement links TRBV7-6 to TRBJ1-2, with no clear D. V was cut by 1 base and J by 0 bases, with 12 bases left in between. The CDR3 covers 16 residues. CDR1 is SGHVS and CDR2 is FNYEAQ in the germline V gene.

The V and J genes are TRBV19 and TRBJ2-2; maybe TRBD1 (5 bases). Trimming removed 5 bases from V and 0 bases from J, with 7 bases in between. The CDR3 extends over 14 amino acids. In germline, CDR1 is LNHDA, CDR2 SQIVND (reference sequence). The DNA of the CDR3 is TGTGCCAGTAGTTCACAGGCGAACACCGGGGAGCTGTTTTTT. Translating gives CASSSQANTGELFF.

CDR3 nucleotide sequence: TGTGCCTGGAGTGTCAGGGGGCGGGAAGCTTTCTTT. It is translated as CAWSVRGREAFF. This rearrangement joins TRBV30 to TRBJ1-1; 8 positions match TRBD1. CDR3 length equals 12 residues. Germline trimming cut 0 bases from V and 8 bases from J; bases unmatched to any gene: 2. Germline loops: CDR1 GTSNPN, CDR2 SVGIG (reference sequence).

This rearrangement joins TRBV28 to TRBJ2-5; D is perhaps TRBD1 (5 bases). Trimming took 4 bases from V and 8 from J, leaving 14 bases between them. Germline V gene sequence: CDR1 MDHEN, CDR2 SYDVKM. This CDR3 comprises 13 residues. The CDR3 is CASSYPQGATQYF. The CDR3 DNA reads as TGTGCCAGCAGTTACCCCCAGGGCGCAACCCAGTACTTC.

This chain connects TRBV5-1 to TRBJ2-1, with 12 nucleotides matching TRBD2. The germline CDR1 and CDR2 sequences are SGHRS and YFSETQ. Unmatched junction bases numbered 5, after V lost 4 bases and J lost 9 bases. The CDR3 extends over 14 amino acids. The CDR3 bases are TGCGCCAGCAGCCTAGCGGGGGGGCCGGGTGAGCAGTTCTTC. Translated: CASSLAGGPGEQFF.

This rearrangement joins TRBV29-1 to TRBJ1-1; D perhaps matches TRBD1 (6 bases). There are 10 residues in the CDR3. Germline V gene sequence: CDR1 SQVTM, CDR2 ANQGSEA. The ends were cut back, 6 bases at V and 10 bases at J, with 12 bases in the middle. CDR3 loop: CSVMDSRAFF. CDR3 sequence (DNA): TGCAGCGTCATGGACAGTCGAGCTTTCTTT.

The chain uses TRBV4-1 and TRBJ2-7; 8 nucleotides align to TRBD2. Germline V gene lookup returns CDR1 MGHRA and CDR2 YSYEKL. The V and J ends lost 2 bases and 4 bases, in that order; junction bases with no gene match: 7. This CDR3 is 15 amino acids long. CDR3 nucleotides: TGCGCCAGCAGCCAAAGCGGGACTAGGGGATACGAGCAGTACTTC. It codes for CASSQSGTRGYEQYF.

This chain connects TRBV5-4 to TRBJ2-7, with TRBD2 matching 9 bases. The CDR3 contains 16 residues. The trim removed 3 bases at V and 0 bases at J, leaving 7 bases unmatched. From germline, CDR1 is SGHNT and CDR2 YYREEE (reference sequence). The CDR3 region is CASSSSSGVSSYEQYF. Written as DNA, the CDR3 is TGTGCCAGCAGCTCCTCTAGCGGGGTAAGCTCCTACGAGCAGTACTTC.

Only a few counts were recorded for this clonotype. This chain connects TRBV18 to TRBJ1-2; 7 bases are shared with TRBD1. After removal of 3 bases from V and 4 bases from J, the junction contained 11 bases not matched to a gene. Per the germline V gene, CDR1 is KGHSH and CDR2 is LQKENI. CDR3 size: 16 residues. CDR3 DNA: TGTGCCAGCTCACCCGCTCCGGGACAGAAAACCTATGGCTACACCTTC. It specifies CASSPAPGQKTYGYTF.

The V call is TRBV5-4, the J call TRBJ2-7, with D perhaps matching TRBD2 (5 bases). V lost 0 bases, J lost 1 base, and 5 bases lay in between. The CDR3 spans 13 residues. Germline V gene sequence: CDR1 SGHNT, CDR2 YYREEE (reference sequence). CDR3 sequence (DNA): TGTGCCAGCAGCTTGGCGGGGTCCTACGAGCAGTACTTC. It yields the protein CASSLAGSYEQYF.

V is TRBV20-1 and J is TRBJ2-1; TRBD1 matches 7 bases. The CDR3 covers 13 residues. Looked up from germline, CDR1 is DFQATT and CDR2 is SNEGSKA (reference sequence). The DNA for the CDR3 is TGCAGCGTCCCGGGACAGTGGGACAATGAGCAGTTCTTC. Protein: CSVPGQWDNEQFF.

This CDR3 is CASSLYRQDSPLHF. The CDR3 nucleotides are TGTGCCAGCAGCTTATACCGCCAGGATTCACCCCTCCACTTT. V and J are TRBV7-2 and TRBJ1-6; D is unclear. CDR3 length equals 14 residues. CDR1 is SGHTA and CDR2 is FQGNSA in the germline V gene. V lost 2 bases and J lost 8, with 10 bases in between.

The chain links TRBV2 to TRBJ1-5; D call uncertain. V gave up 9 bases and J gave up 4 bases, with 13 bases separating them. The CDR3 runs 13 residues. The germline V gene has CDR1 SNHLY and CDR2 FYNNEI. The CDR3 loop reads CASGGEVNQPQHF. The DNA of the CDR3 is TGTGCCAGTGGTGGCGAGGTTAATCAGCCCCAGCATTTT.

V gene TRBV10-2 combines with J gene TRBJ2-1, with D maybe TRBD1 (8 bases). V dropped 7 bases and J dropped 8 bases, with 24 bases sitting between them. Looked up from germline, CDR1 is WSHSY and CDR2 is SAAADI. CDR3 length: 16 residues. CDR3 in amino acids: CASIQGGTGGLDEQFF. DNA for the CDR3: TGCGCCAGCATCCAGGGGGGGACAGGAGGGTTGGATGAGCAGTTCTTC.

V is TRBV28 and J is TRBJ2-7; 10 bases align to TRBD1. This CDR3 has 14 residues. The germline gives CDR1 MDHEN, CDR2 SYDVKM. V lost 8 bases, J lost 5 bases, and 9 bases stayed unmatched. DNA for the CDR3: TGTGCCAGCGACGGACAGGGGGATAACAACGAGCAGTACTTC. Amino acids: CASDGQGDNNEQYF.

The V call is TRBV24-1, the J call TRBJ1-2; D not certain. The CDR3 has 13 amino acids. V was cut by 7 bases and J by 6 bases, with 14 bases left in between. CDR1 is KGHDR, CDR2 SFDVKD, per germline. The DNA for the CDR3 is TGTGCCACCAGGGGGAGAACAGTTGATGGCTACACCTTC. Amino acids: CATRGRTVDGYTF.

V and J are TRBV7-2 and TRBJ1-2, with TRBD1 as a possible D gene (5 bases). Germline CDR1 and CDR2: SGHTA and FQGNSA. This CDR3 has 16 amino acids. Deletions cut 6 bases from V and 3 bases from J, with 20 bases between. CDR3 coding DNA: TGTGCCAGCAGGGCGACAGAGCCGGAGGGTCACTATGGCTACACCTTC. Protein sequence: CASRATEPEGHYGYTF.

The chain carries TRBV30 and TRBJ1-5; possibly TRBD1 for D (6 bases). Germline V gene sequence: CDR1 GTSNPN, CDR2 SVGIG (reference sequence). Trimming pared 4 bases from V and 6 bases from J, leaving 13 bases between. CDR3 size: 13 residues. DNA of the CDR3: TGTGCCTGGAATTTAGGGGGTCGTCAGCCCCAGCATTTT. This encodes CAWNLGGRQPQHF.

This clonotype was recorded once. This chain connects TRBV30 to TRBJ1-4; TRBD1 might be the D (5 bases). V was pared by 7 bases and J by 8 bases, with 17 bases between. The length of the CDR3 is 13 residues. Germline V gene lookup returns CDR1 GTSNPN and CDR2 SVGIG (reference sequence). The CDR3: CASLGNEGEKLFF. DNA for the CDR3: TGTGCCTCCCTTGGGAACGAGGGGGAAAAACTGTTTTTT. Variable domain in full (rest from reference TRBV30 and TRBJ1-4): SQTIHQWPATLVQPVGSPLSLECTVEGTSNPNLYWYRQAAGRGLQLLFYSVGIGQISSEVPQNLSASRPQDRQFILSSKKLLLSDSGFYLCASLGNEGEKLFFGSGTQLSVL.

This chain's CDR3 is CASSLGQGFNYGYTF. CDR3 coding DNA: TGTGCCAGCAGTTTAGGGCAGGGATTCAACTATGGCTACACCTTC. The chain links TRBV12-3 or TRBV12-4 to TRBJ1-2, with D perhaps TRBD1 (5 bases). The CDR3 has 15 amino acids. V gave up 1 base and J gave up 2 bases, with 11 bases separating them.

This clonotype was seen a few times. The chain employs TRBV20-1 and TRBJ1-1; D remains unclear. Trimming left V 6 bases short and J 2 bases short, with 13 bases between. The germline V gene encodes CDR1 DFQATT and CDR2 SNEGSKA (reference sequence). CDR3 size: 13 residues. The CDR3 DNA sequence: TGCAGTGCCCGTGAGGACGAAAACACTGAAGCTTTCTTT. This translates into CSAREDENTEAFF.

The genes are TRBV30 and TRBJ2-7; D is undetermined. This CDR3 spans 12 amino acids. From germline, CDR1 is GTSNPN and CDR2 SVGIG (reference sequence). The V gene lost 0 bases and the J gene lost 1 base, with 4 bases spanning the gap. CDR3 protein: CAWSVSSYEQYF. In nucleotides, the CDR3 is TGTGCCTGGAGTGTCTCTTCCTACGAGCAGTACTTC.